The text below deals with one T cell receptor beta chain. What it recognizes is unknown. This sample is part of a study of breast tumors, draining lymph nodes, adjacent tissues. Study-level findings and limits: The lymph node origin of tumor T cells was framed as consistent with a hypothesis, not demonstrated. The data were judged consistent with most tumor T cells coming from lymph node and expanding in tumor. Compared with lymph nodes, tumors were less diverse; compared with nontumor tissue, more. Tumor and nontumor repertoires were significantly more similar in luminal-like than in basal-like breast cancer.

The lymph nodes were axillary draining lymph nodes from breast cancer patients. TCRdb re-analysed the multiplex PCR reads in MiXCR, keeping a single row per CDR3 protein. The sample records approximately 150,000 distinct CDR3 sequences, approximately 29% being singletons. Germline V gene sequence: CDR1 DFQATT, CDR2 SNEGSKA (reference sequence). The CDR3 has 14 residues. The TCR was taken from a female donor with breast cancer. Some clones in this sample may be carry-over from other donors' samples. The sample was axillary lymph node tissue. This rearrangement joins TRBV20-1 to TRBJ2-6; D unresolved. The end of the DNA fits TRBJ2-1 better, so the J call may be wrong. Here the CDR3 reads CSARDRMGINEQFF. CDR3 DNA: TGCAGTGCTAGAGATCGGATGGGTATTAATGAGCAGTTCTTC.